One and the same sample provided the 4 T cell receptor beta chains below, sequenced in a study of naive and memory T cell subsets. The beta constant-region primer was an equimolar mix of two oligonucleotides covering TRBC1 and TRBC2. Four rounds of PCR amplified the ligated cDNA using nested alpha and beta constant-region primers plus SP2. TCRdb processed the UMI-ligation and nested PCR reads anew with MiXCR; each CDR3 protein has one entry. The sample yields over 100,000 distinct CDR3 sequences, over 30% seen once. The sequenced sample was central memory CD4+ T cells from blood. These receptors were collected from a human donor in good health.

This chain uses TRBV7-2 with TRBJ1-5; the D gene is possibly TRBD1 (5 bases). Trimming cost V 5 bases and J 8 bases, with 22 bases left between them. This CDR3 comprises 16 residues. Germline CDR1 SGHTA, CDR2 FQGNSA. CDR3 loop: CASSESGTERGKPQHF. The CDR3 DNA reads as TGTGCCAGCAGCGAATCCGGCACGGAACGGGGGAAGCCCCAGCATTTT.

The chain is built from TRBV5-1 and TRBJ2-7, with D tentatively TRBD1 or TRBD2 (5 bases each). The germline V gene encodes CDR1 SGHRS and CDR2 YFSETQ. V was cut by 1 base and J by 5 bases, with 10 bases left in between. The CDR3 extends over 13 amino acids. The CDR3 region is CASSLRGDDEQYF. In nucleotides, the CDR3 is TGCGCCAGCAGCTTGCGAGGGGACGACGAGCAGTACTTC.

This chain links TRBV7-8 with TRBJ2-7; D unresolved. V lost 1 base to trimming and J lost 0 bases, with 7 bases between them. CDR3 length: 14 residues. From germline, CDR1 is SGHVS and CDR2 FQNEAQ. CDR3 nucleotides: TGTGCCAGCAGCTTAGTGGCATACTCCTACGAGCAGTACTTC. Its translation: CASSLVAYSYEQYF.

This clonotype turned up a few times. The chain is built from TRBV20-1 and TRBJ2-3; TRBD1 aligns across 7 bases. The V segment lost 5 bases and the J segment 1 base; nucleotides outside the gene matches: 9. Looked up from germline, CDR1 is DFQATT and CDR2 is SNEGSKA (reference sequence). There are 15 residues in the CDR3. This CDR3 is CSAPQRRGRTDTQYF. The CDR3 bases are TGCAGTGCTCCCCAGCGAAGGGGGCGCACAGATACGCAGTATTTT.